This TCR beta chain is drawn from a study of human T cells and chemical hapten exposure. This clonotype was seen at least ten times. Germline CDR1 is KGHSH and CDR2 is LQKENI. With 3 bases removed from V and 6 bases from J, the gap between germline ends came to 7 bases. The CDR3 totals 12 residues. TCRdb re-derived calls from the RACE reads in MiXCR, one entry per CDR3 protein. The sample includes roughly 48,000 distinct CDR3 sequences, approximately 11% of them seen just once. The time point is: patch test 1, 2 weeks after DPC sensitization. Treatment here: therapeutic diphenylcyclopropenone sensitization with weekly scalp DPC. Unfractionated whole blood yielded the extracted total RNA.

The sequence came from a woman aged 40 to 50 with alopecia areata. Some clones in this sample may be carry-over from other donors' samples. This chain links TRBV18 with TRBJ2-3, with D hard to call. Sequencing used whole blood, obtained in connection with sensitization to the hapten diphenylcyclopropenone (DPC). The CDR3 nucleotides are TGTGCCAGCTCACCCGAGATGGATACGCAGTATTTT. It is translated as CASSPEMDTQYF.